The T cell receptor beta chain under discussion was sequenced for a study of blood T cells in healthy people across ages. In its sample, this clonotype was seen many times. Its cognate antigen is unknown. Study-wide results and limits: Higher diversity and more naive CD4+ cells were features of long-lived donors, compared to aged donors.

The germline V gene encodes CDR1 SGHTA and CDR2 FQGNSA. This CDR3 is 12 amino acids long. V was shortened by 1 base and J by 4 bases, with 4 bases between the two germline ends. Through a sample-barcoded 5' primer and a J-beta primer mix, a second PCR was run for roughly 7 to 12 cycles. TCRdb itself ran the 5' RACE reads through MiXCR, one entry per CDR3 protein. The top ten clones hold approximately 2% of a sample with about 2 million distinct CDR3 sequences, roughly 52% of them seen once. The chain is built from TRBV7-2 and TRBJ1-2; no definite D call. The sequencing sample was made of blood. This receptor was identified in a woman between 40 and 50 years old in good health. The chain's CDR3 is CASSLGVYGYTF. In DNA, the CDR3 is TGTGCCAGCAGCTTAGGGGTCTATGGCTACACCTTC.